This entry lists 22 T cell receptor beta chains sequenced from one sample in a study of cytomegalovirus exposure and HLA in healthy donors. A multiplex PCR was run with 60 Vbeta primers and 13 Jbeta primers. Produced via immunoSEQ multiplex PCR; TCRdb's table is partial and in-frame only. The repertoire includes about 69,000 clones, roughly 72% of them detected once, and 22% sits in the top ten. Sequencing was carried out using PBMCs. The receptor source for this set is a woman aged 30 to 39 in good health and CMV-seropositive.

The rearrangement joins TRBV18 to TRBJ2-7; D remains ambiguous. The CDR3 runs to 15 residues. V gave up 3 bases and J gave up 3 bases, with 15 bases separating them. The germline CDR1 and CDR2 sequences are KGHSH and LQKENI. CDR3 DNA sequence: TGTGCCAGCTCACCGGTCGACCAGAGGATCTACGAGCAGTACTTC. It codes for CASSPVDQRIYEQYF.

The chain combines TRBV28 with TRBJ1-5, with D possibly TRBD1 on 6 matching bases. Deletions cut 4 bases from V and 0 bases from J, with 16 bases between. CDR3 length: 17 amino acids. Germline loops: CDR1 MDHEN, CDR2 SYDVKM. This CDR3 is CASSYMGGQYSNQPQHF. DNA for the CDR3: TGTGCCAGCAGTTATATGGGGGGGCAGTATAGCAATCAGCCCCAGCATTTT.

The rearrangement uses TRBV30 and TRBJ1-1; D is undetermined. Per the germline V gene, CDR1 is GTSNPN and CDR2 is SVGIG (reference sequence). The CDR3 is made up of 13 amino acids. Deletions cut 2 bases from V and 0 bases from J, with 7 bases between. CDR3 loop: CAWSRGMNTEAFF. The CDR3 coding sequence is TGTGCCTGGAGTCGAGGGATGAACACTGAAGCTTTCTTT.

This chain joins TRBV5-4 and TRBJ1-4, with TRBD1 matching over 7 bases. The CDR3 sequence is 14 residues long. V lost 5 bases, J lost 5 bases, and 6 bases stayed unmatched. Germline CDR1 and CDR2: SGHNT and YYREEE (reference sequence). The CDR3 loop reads CASSHDRENEKLFF. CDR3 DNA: TGTGCCAGCAGTCATGACAGGGAAAATGAAAAACTGTTTTTT.

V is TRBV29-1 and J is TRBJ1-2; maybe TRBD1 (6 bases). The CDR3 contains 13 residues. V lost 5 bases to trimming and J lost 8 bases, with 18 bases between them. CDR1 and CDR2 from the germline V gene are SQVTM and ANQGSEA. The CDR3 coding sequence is TGCAGCGTTATTCGTCAGGGGATAAACGGCTACACCTTC. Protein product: CSVIRQGINGYTF. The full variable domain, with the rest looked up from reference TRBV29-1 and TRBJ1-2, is SAVISQKPSRDICQRGTSLTIQCQVDSQVTMMFWYRQQPGQSLTLIATANQGSEATYESGFVIDKFPISRPNLTFSTLTVSNMSPEDSSIYLCSVIRQGINGYTFGSGTRLTVV.

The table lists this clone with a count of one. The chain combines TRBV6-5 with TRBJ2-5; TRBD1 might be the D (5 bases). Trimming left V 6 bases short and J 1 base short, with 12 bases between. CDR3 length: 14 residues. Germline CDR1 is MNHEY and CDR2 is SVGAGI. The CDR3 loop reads CASSPRDSQETQYF. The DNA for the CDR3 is TGTGCCAGCAGCCCCAGAGACAGCCAAGAGACCCAGTACTTC.

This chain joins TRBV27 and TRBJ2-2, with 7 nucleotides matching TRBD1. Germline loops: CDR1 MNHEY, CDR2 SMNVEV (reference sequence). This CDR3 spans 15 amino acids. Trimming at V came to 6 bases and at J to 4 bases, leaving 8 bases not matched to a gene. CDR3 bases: TGTGCCAGCAGCGAAACAGGGGTCGTCACCGGGGAGCTGTTTTTT. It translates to CASSETGVVTGELFF.

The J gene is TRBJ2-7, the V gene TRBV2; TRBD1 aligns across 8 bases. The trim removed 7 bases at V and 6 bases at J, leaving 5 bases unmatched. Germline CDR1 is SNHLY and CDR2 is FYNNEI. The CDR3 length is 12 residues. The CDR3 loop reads CASKQGGLEQYF. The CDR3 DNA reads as TGTGCCAGCAAACAGGGGGGCCTCGAGCAGTACTTC.

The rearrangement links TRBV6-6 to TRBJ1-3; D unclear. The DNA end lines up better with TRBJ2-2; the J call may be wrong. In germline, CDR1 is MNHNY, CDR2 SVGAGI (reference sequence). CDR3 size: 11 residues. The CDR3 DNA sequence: TGTGCCAGCAGCCCCACCGGGGAGCTGTTTTTT. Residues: CASSPTGELFF.

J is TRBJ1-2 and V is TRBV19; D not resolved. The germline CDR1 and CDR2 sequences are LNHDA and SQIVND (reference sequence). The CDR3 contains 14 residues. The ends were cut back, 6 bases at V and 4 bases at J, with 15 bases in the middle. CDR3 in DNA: TGTGCCAGTAGCACAGTTAAACCCTTCTATGGCTACACCTTC. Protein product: CASSTVKPFYGYTF.

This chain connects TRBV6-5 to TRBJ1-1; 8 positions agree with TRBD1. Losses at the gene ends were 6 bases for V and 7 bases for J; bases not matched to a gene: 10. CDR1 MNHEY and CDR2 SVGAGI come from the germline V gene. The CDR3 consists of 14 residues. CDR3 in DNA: TGTGCCAGCAGATCCCCCGGGACAGGTTTTGAAGCTTTCTTT. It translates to CASRSPGTGFEAFF.

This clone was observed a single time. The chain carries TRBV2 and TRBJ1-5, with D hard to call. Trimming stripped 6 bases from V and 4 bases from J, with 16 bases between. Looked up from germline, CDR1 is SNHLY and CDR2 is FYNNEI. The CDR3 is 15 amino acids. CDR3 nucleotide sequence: TGTGCCAGCAGCGCCCCGGGAGGGAGGAATCAGCCCCAGCATTTT. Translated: CASSAPGGRNQPQHF.

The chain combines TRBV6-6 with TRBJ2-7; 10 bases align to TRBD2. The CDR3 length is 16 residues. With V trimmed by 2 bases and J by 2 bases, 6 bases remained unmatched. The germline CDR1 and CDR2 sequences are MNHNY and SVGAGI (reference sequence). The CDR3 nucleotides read TGTGCCAGCAGTTACGAGCGGGAGGGCCAGGCCTACGAGCAGTACTTC. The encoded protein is CASSYEREGQAYEQYF.

This CDR3 is CASSFGWNSYSNQPQHF. The CDR3 coding sequence is TGTGCCAGCAGTTTCGGGTGGAACTCTTATAGCAATCAGCCCCAGCATTTT. The chain links TRBV28 to TRBJ1-5; D remains ambiguous. From germline, CDR1 is MDHEN and CDR2 SYDVKM. This CDR3 is 17 amino acids long. Trimming removed 3 bases from V and 0 bases from J, with 15 bases in between. The variable domain in full, with the rest retrieved from reference TRBV28 and TRBJ1-5, is DVKVTQSSRYLVKRTGEKVFLECVQDMDHENMFWYRQDPGLGLRLIYFSYDVKMKEKGDIPEGYSVSREKKERFSLILESASTNQTSMYLCASSFGWNSYSNQPQHFGDGTRLSIL.

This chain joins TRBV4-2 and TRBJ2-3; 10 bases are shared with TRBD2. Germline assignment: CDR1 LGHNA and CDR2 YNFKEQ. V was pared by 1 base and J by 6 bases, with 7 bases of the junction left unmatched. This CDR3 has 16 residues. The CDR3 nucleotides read TGTGCCAGCAGCCAAGTGAGCGGGAGGGCCTTGGATACGCAGTATTTT. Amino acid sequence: CASSQVSGRALDTQYF.

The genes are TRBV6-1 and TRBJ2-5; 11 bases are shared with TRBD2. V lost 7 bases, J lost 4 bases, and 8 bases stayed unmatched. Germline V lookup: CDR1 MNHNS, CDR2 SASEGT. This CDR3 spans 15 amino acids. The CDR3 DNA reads TGTGCCAGCACTTCCGGACTAGCGGGCCTAGAGACCCAGTACTTC. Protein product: CASTSGLAGLETQYF.

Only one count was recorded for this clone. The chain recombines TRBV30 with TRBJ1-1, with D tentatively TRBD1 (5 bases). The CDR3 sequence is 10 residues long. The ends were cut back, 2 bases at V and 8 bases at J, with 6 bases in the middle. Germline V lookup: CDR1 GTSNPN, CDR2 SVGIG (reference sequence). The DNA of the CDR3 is TGTGCCTGGAGTAGGACAGAAGCTTTCTTT. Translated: CAWSRTEAFF.

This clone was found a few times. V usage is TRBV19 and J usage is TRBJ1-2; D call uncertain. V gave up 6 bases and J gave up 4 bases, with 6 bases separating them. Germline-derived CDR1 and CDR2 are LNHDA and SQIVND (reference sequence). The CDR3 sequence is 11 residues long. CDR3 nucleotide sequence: TGTGCCAGTAGCGGGTCCTATGGCTACACCTTC. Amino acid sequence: CASSGSYGYTF.

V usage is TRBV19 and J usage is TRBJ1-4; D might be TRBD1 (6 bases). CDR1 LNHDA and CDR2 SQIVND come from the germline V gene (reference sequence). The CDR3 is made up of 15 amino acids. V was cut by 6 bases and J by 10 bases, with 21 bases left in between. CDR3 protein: CASSHTTGDLAKLFF. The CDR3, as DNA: TGTGCCAGTAGCCACACGACAGGAGACCTCGCAAAACTGTTTTTT. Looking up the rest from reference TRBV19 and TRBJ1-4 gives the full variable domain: DGGITQSPKYLFRKEGQNVTLSCEQNLNHDAMYWYRQDPGQGLRLIYYSQIVNDFQKGDIAEGYSVSREKKESFPLTVTSAQKNPTAFYLCASSHTTGDLAKLFFGSGTQLSVL.

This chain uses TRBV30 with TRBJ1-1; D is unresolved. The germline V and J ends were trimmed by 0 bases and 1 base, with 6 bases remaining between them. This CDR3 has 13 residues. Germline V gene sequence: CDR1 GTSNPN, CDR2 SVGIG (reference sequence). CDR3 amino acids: CAWSVVANTEAFF. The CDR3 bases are TGTGCCTGGAGTGTAGTAGCGAACACTGAAGCTTTCTTT.

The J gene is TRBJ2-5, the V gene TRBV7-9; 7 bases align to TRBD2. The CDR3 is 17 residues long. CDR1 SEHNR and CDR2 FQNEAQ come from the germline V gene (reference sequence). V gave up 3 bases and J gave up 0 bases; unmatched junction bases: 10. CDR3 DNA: TGTGCCAGCAGCTTCACACGGGGGGAAACTCACCAAGAGACCCAGTACTTC. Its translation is CASSFTRGETHQETQYF.

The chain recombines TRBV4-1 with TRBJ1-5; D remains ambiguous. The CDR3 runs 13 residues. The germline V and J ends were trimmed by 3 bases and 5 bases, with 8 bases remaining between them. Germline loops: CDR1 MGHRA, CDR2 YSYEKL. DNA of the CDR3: TGCGCCAGCAGCCAGTCCCCCTATCAGCCCCAGCATTTT. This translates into CASSQSPYQPQHF.